The clone carrying this T cell receptor beta chain occurred a few times. Its antigen is not known. This entry comes from a study of beta chain features in type 1 diabetes. Findings of the study overall: Shorter templates might be favored by PCR, and equally so in patients and in controls.

What was sequenced were expressed TCRB transcripts, since all of the isolated RNA had been reverse transcribed. Data came from immunoSEQ multiplex PCR; TCRdb stores just in-frame clones and leaves some out. Of 300,000 to 450,000 clones in the sample, around 12% were seen once. This clonotype was sampled from a man in his late teens or twenties in good health. The sequencing sample was made of naive CD4+ T cells from blood.

The CDR3 coding sequence is TGCGCCAGCAGCCAAGATCTAGGGGGCGGGGGGCACTACGAGCAGTACTTC. Translated: CASSQDLGGGGHYEQYF. The V call is TRBV4-3, the J call TRBJ2-7; D might be TRBD2 (8 bases). Per the germline V gene, CDR1 is LGHNA and CDR2 is YSLEER. The CDR3 length is 17 residues. The V end lost 0 bases, the J end lost 3 bases, and 18 bases lay between the germline ends.